The 26 T cell receptor beta chains below come from one sample, sequenced in a study of T cells of healthy individuals. TCRdb fed the 5' RACE reads into MiXCR, producing one record per CDR3 protein. The sample shows about 63,000 distinct CDR3 sequences, 15% to 20% of them seen only once. All receptors derive from a human donor in good health.

The rearrangement joins TRBV10-3 to TRBJ2-3; 12 nucleotides align to TRBD2. The CDR3 extends over 17 amino acids. Germline CDR1 and CDR2: ENHRY and SYGVKD. The junction had 9 bases not matched to a gene; V was cut back by 8 bases and J by 0 bases. The CDR3 DNA sequence: TGTGCCATCCAAGGTTCTAGCGGGGGGGCTAGCACAGATACGCAGTATTTT. Encoded protein: CAIQGSSGGASTDTQYF.

This chain's CDR3 is CASSEGFENSPLHF. Here the CDR3 DNA reads TGTGCCAGCAGCGAGGGGTTTGAGAATTCACCCCTCCACTTT. V gene TRBV9 combines with J gene TRBJ1-6; a possible D gene is TRBD1 (5 bases). This CDR3 region has 14 residues. Per germline, CDR1 SGDLS and CDR2 YYNGEE. Trimming took off 3 bases at V and 7 bases at J, with 11 bases between the two ends.

The V call is TRBV20-1, the J call TRBJ2-5, with TRBD1 matching 8 bases. V lost 7 bases to trimming and J lost 1 base; unmatched junction nucleotides: 8. This CDR3 has 14 residues. Germline V gene lookup returns CDR1 DFQATT and CDR2 SNEGSKA (reference sequence). CDR3 sequence: CSVKTGDLQETQYF. The CDR3 bases are TGCAGTGTCAAGACAGGGGACCTCCAAGAGACCCAGTACTTC.

The genes are TRBV5-1 and TRBJ1-1; D not certain. Per the germline V gene, CDR1 is SGHRS and CDR2 is YFSETQ. V lost 4 bases and J lost 0, with 10 bases in between. The CDR3 totals 14 residues. In nucleotides, the CDR3 is TGCGCCAGCAGCCCGACACAGATGAACACTGAAGCTTTCTTT. It codes for CASSPTQMNTEAFF. Based on the CDR3 plus reference TRBV5-1 and TRBJ1-1, the full variable domain is KAGVTQTPRYLIKTRGQQVTLSCSPISGHRSVSWYQQTPGQGLQFLFEYFSETQRNKGNFPGRFSGRQFSNSRSEMNVSTLELGDSALYLCASSPTQMNTEAFFGQGTRLTVV.

This clonotype was counted ten times or more. This chain connects TRBV5-1 to TRBJ2-1; 11 nucleotides line up with TRBD2. Germline loops: CDR1 SGHRS, CDR2 YFSETQ. V lost 1 base and J lost 7; bases outside the gene matches: 4. CDR3 length: 15 residues. The CDR3, as DNA: TGCGCCAGCAGCTTGTCTACTAGCGGGAGAAATGAGCAGTTCTTC. Protein product: CASSLSTSGRNEQFF. The full variable domain, with the rest looked up from reference TRBV5-1 and TRBJ2-1, is KAGVTQTPRYLIKTRGQQVTLSCSPISGHRSVSWYQQTPGQGLQFLFEYFSETQRNKGNFPGRFSGRQFSNSRSEMNVSTLELGDSALYLCASSLSTSGRNEQFFGPGTRLTVL.

V usage is TRBV12-3 or TRBV12-4 and J usage is TRBJ2-5, with 7 bases identical to TRBD1. V shed 3 bases and J 2 bases; nucleotides not matched to a gene: 3. The CDR3 covers 14 residues. Here the CDR3 reads CASSFGTVQETQYF. CDR3 DNA sequence: TGTGCCAGCAGTTTTGGGACAGTTCAAGAGACCCAGTACTTC.

This clonotype was detected many times. This CDR3 is CASITGQGAPYEQYF. The CDR3 nucleotides are TGTGCCAGCATAACAGGCCAGGGAGCGCCCTACGAGCAGTACTTC. The V call is TRBV28, the J call TRBJ2-7; D possibly uses TRBD1 or TRBD2 (5 bases each). The CDR3 has 15 residues. The germline CDR1 and CDR2 sequences are MDHEN and SYDVKM. V was clipped by 7 bases and J by 2 bases, with 18 bases between them.

The table lists this clonotype with many counts. CDR3 region: CASRVGGTDTQYF. The CDR3 nucleotides are TGTGCCAGCAGGGTTGGGGGCACAGATACGCAGTATTTT. The gene calls are TRBV5-4 and TRBJ2-3; no reliable D call. CDR3 length: 13 amino acids. V shed 5 bases and J shed 1 base, with 8 bases lying between them. Germline assignment: CDR1 SGHNT and CDR2 YYREEE (reference sequence).

This clonotype was seen many times. This sequence joins TRBV7-8 and TRBJ2-7, with 12 bases lining up with TRBD2. V was clipped by 2 bases and J by 3 bases; unmatched bases: 8. Germline V gives CDR1 SGHVS, CDR2 FQNEAQ. This CDR3 contains 17 residues. DNA for the CDR3: TGTGCCAGCAGCTTAAAGTCGGGACTAGCGGGCGGCTACGAGCAGTACTTC. Protein: CASSLKSGLAGGYEQYF.

This chain joins TRBV7-9 and TRBJ2-7; D might be TRBD2 (6 bases). From germline, CDR1 is SEHNR and CDR2 FQNEAQ (reference sequence). Trimming left V 6 bases short and J 2 bases short, with 11 bases between. The CDR3 loop spans 13 amino acids. The CDR3 region is CASSPEGTYEQYF. The CDR3, as DNA: TGTGCCAGCAGTCCGGAGGGGACCTACGAGCAGTACTTC.

This clonotype was seen a few times. The rearrangement links TRBV25-1 to TRBJ1-5; no reliable D call. The V end was cut by 3 bases, the J end by 4 bases, with 4 bases between. The CDR3 has 12 amino acids. The germline gives CDR1 MGHDK, CDR2 SYGVNS. The CDR3 coding sequence is TGTGCCAGCAGTGACATAAATCAGCCCCAGCATTTT. Translating gives CASSDINQPQHF.

The rearrangement joins TRBV14 to TRBJ2-1, with D unresolved. The CDR3 contains 13 residues. Deletions cut 1 base from V and 5 bases from J, with 6 bases between. The germline CDR1 and CDR2 sequences are SGHDN and FVKESK. CDR3 amino acids: CASSQGHNNEQFF. DNA of the CDR3: TGTGCCAGCAGCCAAGGGCATAACAATGAGCAGTTCTTC. The full variable domain, in which reference TRBV14 and TRBJ2-1 provide the parts outside the CDR3, is EAGVTQFPSHSVIEKGQTVTLRCDPISGHDNLYWYRRVMGKEIKFLLHFVKESKQDESGMPNNRFLAERTGGTYSTLKVQPAELEDSGVYFCASSQGHNNEQFFGPGTRLTVL.

The CDR3 region has the DNA TGTGCCAGTAGTATTCGTCTAGCGGGAGTAGGGGAGCAGTTCTTC. It is translated as CASSIRLAGVGEQFF. The rearrangement joins TRBV19 to TRBJ2-1; TRBD2 matches 10 bases. Unmatched junction bases numbered 9, after V lost 3 bases and J lost 10 bases. Germline CDR1 is LNHDA and CDR2 is SQIVND (reference sequence). The CDR3 covers 15 residues.

This clonotype was seen only a few times. The J gene is TRBJ1-1, the V gene TRBV5-1; D is unclear. The V end lost 1 base, the J end lost 1 base, and 8 bases lay between the germline ends. Germline assignment: CDR1 SGHRS and CDR2 YFSETQ. This CDR3 is built from 14 residues. CDR3 sequence reads: CASSLKQTNTEAFF. The CDR3 coding sequence is TGCGCCAGCAGCTTGAAACAGACGAACACTGAAGCTTTCTTT.

As concerns this clonotype: Mismatch with germline at one junction end may stem from a read error. J is TRBJ1-2 and V is TRBV6-5; D unclear. The CDR3 is 11 amino acids. Germline V gene sequence: CDR1 MNHEY, CDR2 SVGAGI. The CDR3 is CASTGEYGYNF. CDR3 sequence (DNA): TGTGCCAGCACGGGAGAGTATGGCTACAACTTC.

This rearrangement joins TRBV4-1 to TRBJ1-6; D ambiguous. V shed 2 bases and J shed 9 bases, with 8 bases lying between them. The length of the CDR3 is 13 residues. Germline loops: CDR1 MGHRA, CDR2 YSYEKL. The CDR3 protein is CASSQKTASPLHF. The CDR3 bases are TGCGCCAGCAGCCAAAAAACAGCTTCACCCCTCCACTTT.

The genes are TRBV7-2 and TRBJ2-1, with D possibly TRBD2 on 5 matching bases. The germline gives CDR1 SGHTA, CDR2 FQGNSA. Trimming stripped 2 bases from V and 5 bases from J, with 7 bases between. The CDR3 contains 13 residues. The CDR3 DNA sequence: TGTGCCAGCAGCTTAAGCGGTAACAATGAGCAGTTCTTC. It codes for CASSLSGNNEQFF.

Concerning this clonotype itself: This may be a read error: a much more frequent sequence differs by one nucleotide. The chain carries TRBV11-3 and TRBJ2-5, with a weak D call TRBD2 (6 bases). Trimming shortened V by 8 bases and J by 4 bases, and 14 bases separated the two germline ends. Germline assignment: CDR1 SGHNT and CDR2 YENEEA. The CDR3 runs 13 residues. The CDR3 protein is CASGSRDSETQYF. Here the CDR3 DNA reads TGTGCCAGCGGATCCCGGGACTCAGAGACCCAGTACTTC.

This clonotype was seen a handful of times. The chain recombines TRBV12-3 or TRBV12-4 with TRBJ1-1; D may be TRBD1 (5 bases). The CDR3 sequence is 16 residues long. Trimming took 6 bases from V and 4 from J, leaving 21 bases between them. Here the CDR3 DNA reads TGTGCCAGCAGGGGGGAAGCTTGGAGGGGAGGCACTGAAGCTTTCTTT. Translation: CASRGEAWRGGTEAFF.

With respect to this clonotype: Relative to the germline gene, one junction end is altered; a read error may explain this. The chain links TRBV7-2 to TRBJ2-4; 14 bases map to TRBD2. The germline V gene encodes CDR1 SGHTA and CDR2 FQGNSA. This CDR3 has 14 amino acids. CDR3 in amino acids: CASSLGLAGGPGDF. The CDR3 DNA follows: TGTGCCAGCAGCTTAGGACTAGCGGGAGGGCCGGGGGACTTC.

The gene calls are TRBV10-3 and TRBJ1-3, with TRBD1 as a possible D gene (5 bases). Deletions cut 10 bases from V and 0 bases from J, with 19 bases between. CDR1 ENHRY and CDR2 SYGVKD come from the germline V gene. The CDR3 runs to 16 residues. DNA for the CDR3: TGTGCCACTGGACGAGGCGGGGGGAACTCTGGAAACACCATATATTTT. Protein sequence: CATGRGGGNSGNTIYF.

V gene TRBV11-1 combines with J gene TRBJ2-1, with 11 bases matching TRBD2. CDR1 and CDR2 from the germline V gene are SGHAT and FQDESV (reference sequence). The V and J ends lost 1 base and 4 bases, in that order; junction bases with no gene match: 3. The CDR3 totals 16 residues. The CDR3 spells CASSLETSGTYNEQFF. CDR3 nucleotides: TGTGCCAGCAGCTTAGAGACTAGCGGGACTTACAATGAGCAGTTCTTC.

J is TRBJ2-7 and V is TRBV3-1; no clear D gene. V was trimmed by 3 bases and J by 1 base, leaving 13 bases between them. The germline V gene encodes CDR1 LGHDT and CDR2 YNNKEL (reference sequence). The CDR3 runs 15 residues. DNA of the CDR3: TGTGCCAGCAGCCAGACTCTTGACGGGTCCTACGAGCAGTACTTC. Translating gives CASSQTLDGSYEQYF.

Judged by abundance, this clonotype is medium-sized. The genes are TRBV20-1 and TRBJ2-1; D might be TRBD1 (5 bases). CDR3 length: 18 residues. The V and J ends lost 0 bases and 2 bases respectively, with 20 bases between them. CDR1 DFQATT and CDR2 SNEGSKA come from the germline V gene (reference sequence). The DNA for the CDR3 is TGCAGTGCTAGAGATCAGGGAAATGAGCAAAGGGCCTACAATGAGCAGTTCTTC. This gives the protein CSARDQGNEQRAYNEQFF.

J is TRBJ2-5 and V is TRBV7-2, with no clear D. Germline CDR1 SGHTA, CDR2 FQGNSA. Trimming pared 2 bases from V and 4 bases from J, leaving 5 bases between. The CDR3 has 12 amino acids. CDR3 protein: CASSLSTETQYF. DNA for the CDR3: TGTGCCAGCAGCTTATCAACAGAGACCCAGTACTTC. Variable domain in full (rest from reference TRBV7-2 and TRBJ2-5): GAGVSQSPSNKVTEKGKDVELRCDPISGHTALYWYRQSLGQGLEFLIYFQGNSAPDKSGLPSDRFSAERTGGSVSTLTIQRTQQEDSAVYLCASSLSTETQYFGPGTRLLVL.

This rearrangement joins TRBV5-1 to TRBJ2-5; 11 bases agree with TRBD2. Looked up from germline, CDR1 is SGHRS and CDR2 is YFSETQ. The CDR3 is made up of 16 amino acids. V gave up 0 bases and J gave up 0 bases; unmatched junction bases: 1. CDR3 protein: CASSLGTSGYQETQYF. The CDR3 DNA sequence: TGCGCCAGCAGCTTGGGGACTAGCGGGTACCAAGAGACCCAGTACTTC.